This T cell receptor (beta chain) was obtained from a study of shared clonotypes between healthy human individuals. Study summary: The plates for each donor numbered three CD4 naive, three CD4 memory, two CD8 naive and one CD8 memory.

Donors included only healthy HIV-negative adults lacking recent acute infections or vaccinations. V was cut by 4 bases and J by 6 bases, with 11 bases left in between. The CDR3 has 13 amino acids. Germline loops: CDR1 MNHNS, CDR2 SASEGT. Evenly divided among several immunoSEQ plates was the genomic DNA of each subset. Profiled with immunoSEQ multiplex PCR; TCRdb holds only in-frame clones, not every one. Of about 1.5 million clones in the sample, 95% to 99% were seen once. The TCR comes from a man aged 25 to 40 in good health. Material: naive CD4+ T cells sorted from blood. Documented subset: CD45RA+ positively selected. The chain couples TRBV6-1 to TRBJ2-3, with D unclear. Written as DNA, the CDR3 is TGTGCCAGCAGTGGGCCGGGCAGGGATACGCAGTATTTT. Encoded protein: CASSGPGRDTQYF.